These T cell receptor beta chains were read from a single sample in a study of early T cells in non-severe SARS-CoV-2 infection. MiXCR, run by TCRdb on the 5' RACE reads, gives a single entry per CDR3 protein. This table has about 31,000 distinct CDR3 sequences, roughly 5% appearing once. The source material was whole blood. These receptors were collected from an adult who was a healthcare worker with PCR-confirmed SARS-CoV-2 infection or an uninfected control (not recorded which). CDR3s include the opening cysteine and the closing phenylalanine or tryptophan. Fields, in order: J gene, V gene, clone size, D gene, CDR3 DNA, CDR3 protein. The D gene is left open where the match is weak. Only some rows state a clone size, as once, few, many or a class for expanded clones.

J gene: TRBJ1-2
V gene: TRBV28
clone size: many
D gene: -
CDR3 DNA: TGTGCCAGCAGTCTCCGGTCCTATGGCTACACCTTC
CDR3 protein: CASSLRSYGYTF

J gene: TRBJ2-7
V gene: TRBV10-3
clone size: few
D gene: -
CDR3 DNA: TGTGCCATCAGTGAGTCGATGTACGAGCAGTACTTC
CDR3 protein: CAISESMYEQYF

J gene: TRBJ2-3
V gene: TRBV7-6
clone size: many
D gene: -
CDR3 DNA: TGTGCCAGCAGCTTATCTCCTTCGGGCGGGGCTTTCACAGATACGCAGTATTTT
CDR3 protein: CASSLSPSGGAFTDTQYF

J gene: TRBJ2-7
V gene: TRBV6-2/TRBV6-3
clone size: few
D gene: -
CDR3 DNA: TGTGCCAGCAGTTACAGTGCGACACCCTACGAGCAGTACTTC
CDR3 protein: CASSYSATPYEQYF

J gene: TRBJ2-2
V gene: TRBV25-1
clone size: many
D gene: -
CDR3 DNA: TGTGCCAGCAAGGTGGGGGGAAACACCGGGGAGCTGTTTTTT
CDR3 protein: CASKVGGNTGELFF

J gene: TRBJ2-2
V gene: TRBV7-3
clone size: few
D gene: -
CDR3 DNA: TGTGCCAGCAGCCCCACTTGGGCGGGGCGGACCGGGGAGCTGTTTTTT
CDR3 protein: CASSPTWAGRTGELFF

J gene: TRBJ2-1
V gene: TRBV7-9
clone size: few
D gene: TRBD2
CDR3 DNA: TGTGCCAGCAGCCTGGAGGGACTAGCGGACAATGAGCAGTTCTTC
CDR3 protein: CASSLEGLADNEQFF

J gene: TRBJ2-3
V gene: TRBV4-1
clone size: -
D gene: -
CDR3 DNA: TGCGCCAGCAGCCAAGAGGGCGTTGCGGCAAGCACAGATACGCAGTATTTT
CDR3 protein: CASSQEGVAASTDTQYF

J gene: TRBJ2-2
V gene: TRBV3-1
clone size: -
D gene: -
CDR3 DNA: TGTGCCAGCCAAAACACCAGGGAGCTGTTTTTT
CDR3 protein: CASQNTRELFF

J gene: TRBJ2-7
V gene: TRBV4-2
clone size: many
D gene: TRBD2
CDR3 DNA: TGTGCCAGCAGCCCCGGGACTAGCGAGAACTACGAGCAGTACTTC
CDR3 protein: CASSPGTSENYEQYF

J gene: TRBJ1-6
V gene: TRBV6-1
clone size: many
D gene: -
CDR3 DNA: TGTGCCAGCAGTGAATGGAGACGAATGGATAATTCACCCCTCCACTTT
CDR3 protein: CASSEWRRMDNSPLHF

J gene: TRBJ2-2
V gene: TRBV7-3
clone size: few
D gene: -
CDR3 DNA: TGTGCCAGCAGCCCCGATGCGGGCCGGGACACCGGGGAGCTGTTTTTT
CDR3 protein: CASSPDAGRDTGELFF

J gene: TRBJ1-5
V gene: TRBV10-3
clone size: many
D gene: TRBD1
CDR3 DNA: TGTGCCATCAGTGAGGGACAGGGGAATCAGCCCCAGCATTTT
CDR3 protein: CAISEGQGNQPQHF

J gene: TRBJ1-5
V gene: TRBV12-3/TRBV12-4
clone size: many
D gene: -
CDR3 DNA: TGTGCCAGCAGTTTACAGCATAGCAATCAGCCCCAGCATTTT
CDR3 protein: CASSLQHSNQPQHF

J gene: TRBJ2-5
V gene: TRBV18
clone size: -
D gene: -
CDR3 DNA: TGTGCCAGCTCGGGCAACACCCAAGAGACCCAGTACTTC
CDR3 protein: CASSGNTQETQYF

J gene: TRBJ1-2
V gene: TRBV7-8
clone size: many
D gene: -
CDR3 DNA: TGTGCCAGCAGCTTACAGGCGCGTTATGGCTACACCTTC
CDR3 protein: CASSLQARYGYTF

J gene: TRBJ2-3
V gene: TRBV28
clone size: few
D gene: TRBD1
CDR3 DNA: TGTGCCAGCAGTTTCGTAGGGGGCTTCACTGGAGATACGCAGTATTTT
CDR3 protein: CASSFVGGFTGDTQYF

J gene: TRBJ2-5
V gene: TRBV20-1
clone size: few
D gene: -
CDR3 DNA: TGCAGTGCAGGGGGGAAAGAGACCCAGTACTTC
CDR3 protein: CSAGGKETQYF

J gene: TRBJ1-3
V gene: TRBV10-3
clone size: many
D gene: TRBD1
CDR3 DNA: TGTGCCATCAAGGGGGCAGGGGGAAGCTCTGGAAACACCATATATTTT
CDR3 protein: CAIKGAGGSSGNTIYF

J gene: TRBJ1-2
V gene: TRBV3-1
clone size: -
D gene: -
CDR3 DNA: TGTGCCAGCAGCCCTCAGACCGCTAACTATGGCTACACCTTC
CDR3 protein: CASSPQTANYGYTF

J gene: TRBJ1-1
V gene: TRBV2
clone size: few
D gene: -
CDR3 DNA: TGTGCCAGCACCTACAGGCAGAACACTGAAGCTTTCTTT
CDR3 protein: CASTYRQNTEAFF

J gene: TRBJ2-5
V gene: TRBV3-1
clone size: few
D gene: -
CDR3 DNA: TGTGCCAGCAGCCAAGAGGTGGGCCTAGATGAGACCCAGTACTTC
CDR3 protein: CASSQEVGLDETQYF

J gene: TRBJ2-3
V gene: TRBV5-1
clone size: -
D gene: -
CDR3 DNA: TGCGCCAGCAGCGTCGGACAGACAGATACGCAGTATTTT
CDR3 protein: CASSVGQTDTQYF

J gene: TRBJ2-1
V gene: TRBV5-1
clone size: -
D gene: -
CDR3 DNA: TGCGCCAGCAGCTTGGCCAACAGGGCGTCCCCGTTCTTC
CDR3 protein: CASSLANRASPFF